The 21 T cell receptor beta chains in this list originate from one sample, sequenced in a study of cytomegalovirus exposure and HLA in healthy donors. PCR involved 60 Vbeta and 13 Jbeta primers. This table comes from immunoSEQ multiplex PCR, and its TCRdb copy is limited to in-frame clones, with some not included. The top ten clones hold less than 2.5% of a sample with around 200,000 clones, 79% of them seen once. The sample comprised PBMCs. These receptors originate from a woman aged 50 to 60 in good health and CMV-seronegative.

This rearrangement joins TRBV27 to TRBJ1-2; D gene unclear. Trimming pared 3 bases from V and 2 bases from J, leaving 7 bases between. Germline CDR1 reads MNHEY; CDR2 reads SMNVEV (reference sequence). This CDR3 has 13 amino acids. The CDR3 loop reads CASSFSGNYGYTF. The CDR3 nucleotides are TGTGCCAGCAGTTTTTCGGGGAACTATGGCTACACCTTC.

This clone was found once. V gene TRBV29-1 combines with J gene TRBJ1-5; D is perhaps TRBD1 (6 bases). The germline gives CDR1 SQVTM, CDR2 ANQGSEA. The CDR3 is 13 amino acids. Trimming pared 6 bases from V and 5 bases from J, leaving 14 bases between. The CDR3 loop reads CSVVLGGDQPQHF. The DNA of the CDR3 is TGCAGCGTGGTCCTAGGGGGAGATCAGCCCCAGCATTTT.

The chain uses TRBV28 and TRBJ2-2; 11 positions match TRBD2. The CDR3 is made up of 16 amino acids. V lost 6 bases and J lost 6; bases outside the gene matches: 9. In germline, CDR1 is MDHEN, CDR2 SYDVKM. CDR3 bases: TGTGCCAGCAGAAAATCTAGCGGGAGGTTTTCCGGGGAGCTGTTTTTT. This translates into CASRKSSGRFSGELFF.

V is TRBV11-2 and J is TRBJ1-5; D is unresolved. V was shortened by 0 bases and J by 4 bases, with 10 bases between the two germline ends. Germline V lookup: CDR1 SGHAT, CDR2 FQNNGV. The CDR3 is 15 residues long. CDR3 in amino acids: CASSLETPGNQPQHF. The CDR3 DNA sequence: TGTGCCAGCAGCTTAGAGACTCCCGGGAATCAGCCCCAGCATTTT.

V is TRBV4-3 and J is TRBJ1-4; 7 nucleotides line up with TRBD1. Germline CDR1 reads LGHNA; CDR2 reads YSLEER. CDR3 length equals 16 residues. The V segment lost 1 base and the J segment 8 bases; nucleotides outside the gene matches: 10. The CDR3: CASSQGNRGRAEKLFF. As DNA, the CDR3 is TGCGCCAGCAGCCAAGGGAACAGGGGTAGGGCGGAAAAACTGTTTTTT.

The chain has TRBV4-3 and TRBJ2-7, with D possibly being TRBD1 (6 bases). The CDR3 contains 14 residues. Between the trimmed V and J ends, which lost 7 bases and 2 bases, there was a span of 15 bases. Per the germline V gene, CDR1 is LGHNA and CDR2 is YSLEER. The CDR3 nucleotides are TGCGCCAGCACTTACCGGGACAAGCCCTACGAGCAGTACTTC. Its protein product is CASTYRDKPYEQYF.

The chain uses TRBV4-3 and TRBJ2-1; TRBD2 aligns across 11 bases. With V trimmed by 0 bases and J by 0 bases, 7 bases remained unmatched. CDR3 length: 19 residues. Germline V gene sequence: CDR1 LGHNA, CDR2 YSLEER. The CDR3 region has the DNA TGCGCCAGCAGCCAAGATATTCTAGCGGGAGGACTCTCCTACAATGAGCAGTTCTTC. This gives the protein CASSQDILAGGLSYNEQFF.

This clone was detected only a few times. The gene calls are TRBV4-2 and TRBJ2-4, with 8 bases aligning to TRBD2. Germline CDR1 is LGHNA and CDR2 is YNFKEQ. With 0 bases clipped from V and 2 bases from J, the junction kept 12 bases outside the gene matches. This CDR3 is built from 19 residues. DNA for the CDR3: TGTGCCAGCAGCCAAGATCGGGGGGGCGTCGATCACTCCAAAAACATTCAGTACTTC. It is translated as CASSQDRGGVDHSKNIQYF.

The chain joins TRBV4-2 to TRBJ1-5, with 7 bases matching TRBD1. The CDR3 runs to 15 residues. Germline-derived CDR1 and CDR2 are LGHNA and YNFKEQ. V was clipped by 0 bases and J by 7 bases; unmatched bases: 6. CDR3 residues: CASSQDSGTVQPQHF. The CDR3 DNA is TGTGCCAGCAGCCAAGATAGCGGGACAGTACAGCCCCAGCATTTT.

CDR3 loop: CASIRPGQLYEQYF. DNA of the CDR3: TGCGCCAGCATACGTCCGGGACAGCTCTACGAGCAGTACTTC. V is TRBV23-1 and J is TRBJ2-7, with 7 bases matching TRBD1. TRBV23-1 carries the ORF label, with uncertain function. The J segment lost 3 bases and the V segment lost 7 bases, leaving 9 bases of the junction unmatched. This CDR3 is 14 amino acids long.

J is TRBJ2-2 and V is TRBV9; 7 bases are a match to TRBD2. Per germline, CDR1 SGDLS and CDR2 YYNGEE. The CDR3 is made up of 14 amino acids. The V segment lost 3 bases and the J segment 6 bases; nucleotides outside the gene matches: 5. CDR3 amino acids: CASSETSWAGELFF. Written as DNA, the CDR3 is TGTGCCAGCAGCGAGACTAGCTGGGCCGGGGAGCTGTTTTTT.

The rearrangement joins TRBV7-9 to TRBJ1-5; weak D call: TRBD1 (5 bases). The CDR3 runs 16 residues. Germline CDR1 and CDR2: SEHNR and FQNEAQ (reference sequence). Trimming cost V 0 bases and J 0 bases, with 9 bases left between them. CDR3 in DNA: TGTGCCAGCAGCTTAGCAGGGGCCAGTAGCAATCAGCCCCAGCATTTT. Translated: CASSLAGASSNQPQHF.

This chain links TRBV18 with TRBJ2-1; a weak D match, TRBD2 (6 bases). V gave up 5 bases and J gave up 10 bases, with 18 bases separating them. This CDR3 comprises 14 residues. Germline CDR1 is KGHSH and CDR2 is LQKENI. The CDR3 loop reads CASSFGGEGREQFF. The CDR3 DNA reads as TGTGCCAGCTCATTTGGCGGGGAAGGTAGGGAGCAGTTCTTC.

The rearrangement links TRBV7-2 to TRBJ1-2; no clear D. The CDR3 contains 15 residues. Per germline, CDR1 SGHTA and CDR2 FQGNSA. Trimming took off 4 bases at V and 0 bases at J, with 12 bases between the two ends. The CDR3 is CASSSWGATNYGYTF. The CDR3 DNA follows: TGTGCCAGCAGCTCCTGGGGAGCAACTAACTATGGCTACACCTTC.

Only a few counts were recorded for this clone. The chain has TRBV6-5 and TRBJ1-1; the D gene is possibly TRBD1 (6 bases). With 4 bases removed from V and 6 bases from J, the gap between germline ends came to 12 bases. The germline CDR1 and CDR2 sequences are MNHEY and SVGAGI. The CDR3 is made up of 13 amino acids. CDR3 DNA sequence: TGTGCCAGCAGTTGGGGACACGCCGCTGAAGCTTTCTTT. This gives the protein CASSWGHAAEAFF.

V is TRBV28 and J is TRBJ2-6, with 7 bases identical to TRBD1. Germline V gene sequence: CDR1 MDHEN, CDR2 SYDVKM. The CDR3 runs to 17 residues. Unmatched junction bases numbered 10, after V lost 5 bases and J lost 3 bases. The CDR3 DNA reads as TGTGCCAGCAGTCTACGGACAGGAAGGGATGGGGCCAACGTCCTGACTTTC. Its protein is CASSLRTGRDGANVLTF. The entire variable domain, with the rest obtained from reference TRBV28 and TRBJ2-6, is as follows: DVKVTQSSRYLVKRTGEKVFLECVQDMDHENMFWYRQDPGLGLRLIYFSYDVKMKEKGDIPEGYSVSREKKERFSLILESASTNQTSMYLCASSLRTGRDGANVLTFGAGSRLTVL.

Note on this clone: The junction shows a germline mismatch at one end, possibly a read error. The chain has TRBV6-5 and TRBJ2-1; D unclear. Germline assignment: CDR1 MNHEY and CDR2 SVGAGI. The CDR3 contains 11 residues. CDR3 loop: CASTSHNEQFF. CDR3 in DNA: TGTGCCAGCACCTCCCACAATGAGCAGTTCTTC.

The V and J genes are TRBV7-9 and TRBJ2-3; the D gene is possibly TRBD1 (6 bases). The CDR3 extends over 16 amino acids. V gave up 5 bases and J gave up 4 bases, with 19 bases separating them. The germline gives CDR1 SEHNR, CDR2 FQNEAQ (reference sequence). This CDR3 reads CASSPMDSSRPDTQYF. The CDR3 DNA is TGTGCCAGCAGCCCCATGGACAGTTCTCGACCAGATACGCAGTATTTT.

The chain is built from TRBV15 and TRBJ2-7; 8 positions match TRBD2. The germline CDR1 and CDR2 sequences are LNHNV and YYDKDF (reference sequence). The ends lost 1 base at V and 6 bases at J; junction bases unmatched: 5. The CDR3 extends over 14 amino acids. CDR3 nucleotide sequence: TGTGCCACCAGCAGAGTGGGGACTAGAGGCGAGCAGTACTTC. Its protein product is CATSRVGTRGEQYF.

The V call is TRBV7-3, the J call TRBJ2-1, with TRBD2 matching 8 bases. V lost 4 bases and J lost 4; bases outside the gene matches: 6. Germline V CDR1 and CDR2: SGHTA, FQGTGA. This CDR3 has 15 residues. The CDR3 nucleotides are TGTGCCAGCAGCTCTACTAGCGGAGCTTACAATGAGCAGTTCTTC. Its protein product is CASSSTSGAYNEQFF.

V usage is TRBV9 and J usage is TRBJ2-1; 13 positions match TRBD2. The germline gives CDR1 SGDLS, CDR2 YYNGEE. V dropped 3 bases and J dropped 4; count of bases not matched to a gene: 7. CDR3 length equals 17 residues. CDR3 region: CASSELWTSGGYNEQFF. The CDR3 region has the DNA TGTGCCAGCAGCGAATTATGGACTAGCGGGGGATACAATGAGCAGTTCTTC.